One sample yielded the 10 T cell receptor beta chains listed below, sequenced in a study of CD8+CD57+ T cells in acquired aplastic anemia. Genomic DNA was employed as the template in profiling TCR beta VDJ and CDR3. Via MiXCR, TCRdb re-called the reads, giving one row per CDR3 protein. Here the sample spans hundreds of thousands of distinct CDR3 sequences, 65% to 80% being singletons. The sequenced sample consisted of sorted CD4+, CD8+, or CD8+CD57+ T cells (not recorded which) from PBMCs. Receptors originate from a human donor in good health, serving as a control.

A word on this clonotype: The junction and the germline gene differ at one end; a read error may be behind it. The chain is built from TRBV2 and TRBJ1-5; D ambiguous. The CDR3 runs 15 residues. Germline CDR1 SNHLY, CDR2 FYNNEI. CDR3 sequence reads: CASSNSAANNSPHHF. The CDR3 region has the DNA TGTGCCAGCAGTAATAGTGCCGCGAATAATTCACCCCACCACTTT.

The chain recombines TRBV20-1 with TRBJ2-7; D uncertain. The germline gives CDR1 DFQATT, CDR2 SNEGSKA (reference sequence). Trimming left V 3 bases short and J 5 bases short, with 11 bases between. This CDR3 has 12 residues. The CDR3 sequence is CSARFIGHEQYF. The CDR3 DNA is TGCAGTGCTAGGTTCATCGGCCACGAGCAGTACTTC.

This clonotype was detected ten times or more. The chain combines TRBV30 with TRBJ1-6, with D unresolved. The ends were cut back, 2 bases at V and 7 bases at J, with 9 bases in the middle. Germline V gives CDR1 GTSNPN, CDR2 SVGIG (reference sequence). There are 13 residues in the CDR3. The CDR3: CAWSPNSNSPLHF. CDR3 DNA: TGTGCCTGGAGTCCCAACAGCAATTCACCCCTCCACTTT.

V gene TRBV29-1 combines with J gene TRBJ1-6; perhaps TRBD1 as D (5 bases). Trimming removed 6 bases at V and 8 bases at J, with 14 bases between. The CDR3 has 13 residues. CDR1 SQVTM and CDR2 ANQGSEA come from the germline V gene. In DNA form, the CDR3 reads TGCAGCGTCTACTTAACGACAGATTCACCCCTCCACTTT. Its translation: CSVYLTTDSPLHF.

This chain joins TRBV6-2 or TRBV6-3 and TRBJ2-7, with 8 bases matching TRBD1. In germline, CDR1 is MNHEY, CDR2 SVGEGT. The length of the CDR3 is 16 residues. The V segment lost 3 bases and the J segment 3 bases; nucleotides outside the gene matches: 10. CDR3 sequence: CASSYIQGAFLYEQYF. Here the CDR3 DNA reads TGTGCCAGCAGTTATATCCAGGGGGCTTTTCTCTACGAGCAGTACTTC.

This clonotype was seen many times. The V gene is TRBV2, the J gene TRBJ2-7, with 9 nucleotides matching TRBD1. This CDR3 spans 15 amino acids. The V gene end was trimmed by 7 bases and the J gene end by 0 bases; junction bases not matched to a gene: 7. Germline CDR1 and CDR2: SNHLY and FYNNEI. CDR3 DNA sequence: TGTGCCAGCATAGGGACAGGGCGCAGCTCCTACGAGCAGTACTTC. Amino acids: CASIGTGRSSYEQYF.

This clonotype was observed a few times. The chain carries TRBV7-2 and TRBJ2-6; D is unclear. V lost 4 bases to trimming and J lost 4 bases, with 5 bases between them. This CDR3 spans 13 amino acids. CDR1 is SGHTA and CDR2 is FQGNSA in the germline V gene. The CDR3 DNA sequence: TGTGCCAGCAGCTCACAGGGGGCCAACGTCCTGACTTTC. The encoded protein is CASSSQGANVLTF.

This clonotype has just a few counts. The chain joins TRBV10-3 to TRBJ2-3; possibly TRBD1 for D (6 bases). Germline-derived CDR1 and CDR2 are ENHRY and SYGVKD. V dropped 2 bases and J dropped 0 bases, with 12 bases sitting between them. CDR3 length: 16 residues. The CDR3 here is CAISELGTPSTDTQYF. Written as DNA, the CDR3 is TGTGCCATCAGTGAGCTCGGGACACCTAGCACAGATACGCAGTATTTT.

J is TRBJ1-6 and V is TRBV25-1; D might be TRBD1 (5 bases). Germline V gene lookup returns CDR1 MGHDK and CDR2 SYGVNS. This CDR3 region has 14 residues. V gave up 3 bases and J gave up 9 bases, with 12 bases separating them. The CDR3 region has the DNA TGTGCCAGCAGTGATGTATTTAGGGGTTCACCCCTCCACTTT. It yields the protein CASSDVFRGSPLHF.

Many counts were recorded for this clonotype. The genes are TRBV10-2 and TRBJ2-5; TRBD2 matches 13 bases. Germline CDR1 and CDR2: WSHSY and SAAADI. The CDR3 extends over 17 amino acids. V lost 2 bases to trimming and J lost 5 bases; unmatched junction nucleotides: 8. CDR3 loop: CASSEAWTSGGRETQYF. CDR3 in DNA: TGCGCCAGCAGTGAGGCCTGGACTAGCGGGGGTCGGGAGACCCAGTACTTC.